These 26 T cell receptor beta chains were all obtained from the same sample, sequenced in a study of identical twins. TCRdb used MiXCR to reprocess the 5' RACE reads, holding one entry per CDR3 protein. The sample includes more than 400,000 distinct CDR3 sequences, roughly 15% seen only once; the top ten take 0.35% to 0.45%. This sample also appeared in a second study, on yellow fever vaccine responses in identical twins.

The source material was CD4+ T cells sorted from blood. These receptors all stem from a woman aged 18 to 35 in good health.

CDR3: CASSERLAGANEQYF. The CDR3 DNA sequence: TGTGCCAGCAGTGAAAGGCTAGCGGGAGCGAACGAGCAGTACTTC. The chain combines TRBV2 with TRBJ2-7, with 10 bases aligning to TRBD2. V shed 2 bases and J 5 bases; nucleotides not matched to a gene: 6. Germline V gene lookup returns CDR1 SNHLY and CDR2 FYNNEI. The CDR3 is 15 residues long.

CDR3 protein: CSARRGGRVSYEQYV. For the CDR3, the DNA is TGCAGTGCTAGAAGGGGGGGCAGGGTCTCCTACGAGCAGTACGTC. The chain couples TRBV20-1 to TRBJ2-7; tentative D call: TRBD2 (7 bases). Germline loops: CDR1 DFQATT, CDR2 SNEGSKA (reference sequence). This CDR3 has 15 amino acids. V shed 2 bases and J shed 0 bases, with 14 bases lying between them.

V usage is TRBV6-5 and J usage is TRBJ1-1; D call uncertain. This CDR3 has 11 amino acids. CDR1 and CDR2 (germline): MNHEY, SVGAGI. Trimming shortened V by 2 bases and J by 9 bases, and 7 bases separated the two germline ends. CDR3 coding DNA: TGTGCCAGCAGTTACCAACGGAAAGCTTTCTTT. Protein sequence: CASSYQRKAFF.

The sample holds a few counts of this clonotype. The gene calls are TRBV4-1 and TRBJ2-4, with D possibly being TRBD1 or TRBD2 (5 bases each). The V end lost 2 bases, the J end lost 15 bases, and 23 bases lay between the germline ends. The CDR3 consists of 15 residues. The germline gives CDR1 MGHRA, CDR2 YSYEKL. The DNA of the CDR3 is TGCGCCAGCAGCCAACAGGGTTTCGGGTACCAGGAGGTGTACTTC. It translates to CASSQQGFGYQEVYF.

This clonotype was detected only a few times. The chain employs TRBV13 and TRBJ2-1; D may correspond to TRBD1 or TRBD2 (6 bases each). Germline-derived CDR1 and CDR2 are PRHDT and FYEKMQ (reference sequence). The CDR3 spans 16 residues. The germline V and J ends were trimmed by 0 bases and 5 bases, with 14 bases remaining between them. The CDR3 protein is CASSLGGRGGNNEQFF. The CDR3 nucleotides read TGTGCCAGCAGCTTAGGAGGCAGGGGAGGAAACAATGAGCAGTTCTTC. The variable domain in full, completed from reference TRBV13 and TRBJ2-1, reads AAGVIQSPRHLIKEKRETATLKCYPIPRHDTVYWYQQGPGQDPQFLISFYEKMQSDKGSIPDRFSAQQFSDYHSELNMSSLELGDSALYFCASSLGGRGGNNEQFFGPGTRLTVL.

The J gene is TRBJ1-1, the V gene TRBV11-1, with D hard to call. V shed 0 bases and J shed 6 bases, with 11 bases lying between them. CDR1 SGHAT and CDR2 FQDESV come from the germline V gene (reference sequence). This CDR3 contains 14 residues. CDR3 protein: CASSLARWVPEAFF. The CDR3 region has the DNA TGTGCCAGCAGCTTAGCGCGGTGGGTCCCTGAAGCTTTCTTT.

This clonotype was seen a handful of times. The gene calls are TRBV15 and TRBJ2-7, with D perhaps TRBD2 (5 bases). Germline assignment: CDR1 LNHNV and CDR2 YYDKDF (reference sequence). This CDR3 has 13 amino acids. V was trimmed by 2 bases and J by 3 bases, leaving 8 bases between them. CDR3: CATSRNGDYEQYV. In nucleotides, the CDR3 is TGTGCCACCAGCAGAAACGGGGACTACGAGCAGTACGTC.

The V and J genes are TRBV12-3 or TRBV12-4 and TRBJ2-7; 8 bases are a match to TRBD1. CDR3 length equals 15 residues. J lost 3 bases, V lost 5 bases, and 9 bases had no gene match. The CDR3 DNA reads TGTGCCAGCAGTCCACCGGGACAGGAGTTCTACGAGCAGTACTTC. Its protein product is CASSPPGQEFYEQYF.

The V and J genes are TRBV7-9 and TRBJ2-7; D is unclear. The CDR3 has 15 residues. Between the trimmed V and J ends, which lost 5 bases and 3 bases, there was a span of 17 bases. Per germline, CDR1 SEHNR and CDR2 FQNEAQ (reference sequence). CDR3 coding DNA: TGTGCCAGCAGCCCCGTCGGACGAACTGACTACGAGCAGTACTTC. It codes for CASSPVGRTDYEQYF.

This clonotype was found many times. The V and J genes are TRBV12-3 or TRBV12-4 and TRBJ2-3, with D unclear. Trimming removed 7 bases from V and 6 bases from J, with 8 bases in between. The length of the CDR3 is 11 residues. This CDR3 reads CASTRWDTQYF. CDR3 nucleotide sequence: TGTGCCAGCACCCGTTGGGATACGCAGTATTTT.

This clonotype was seen more than once but under ten times. The chain carries TRBV12-5 and TRBJ2-1, with D possibly TRBD2 on 6 matching bases. This CDR3 is built from 15 residues. The V and J ends lost 0 bases and 2 bases respectively, with 8 bases between them. Germline V CDR1 and CDR2: LGHNT, FRNRAP. The CDR3 region has the DNA TGTGCTAGTGGTTTGGTAGCGGGCACCTACAATGAGCAGTTCTTC. It specifies CASGLVAGTYNEQFF.

This sequence joins TRBV6-1 and TRBJ2-2, with D possibly being TRBD2 (5 bases). The CDR3 runs 14 residues. V was cut by 8 bases and J by 0 bases, with 10 bases left in between. Germline CDR1 MNHNS, CDR2 SASEGT. The CDR3 sequence is CASRSGTNTGELFF. CDR3 nucleotides: TGTGCCAGCCGAAGCGGAACGAACACCGGGGAGCTGTTTTTT.

The chain joins TRBV5-5 to TRBJ2-5; the D gene could be TRBD1 or TRBD2 (5 bases each). The CDR3 extends over 14 amino acids. The ends were cut back, 4 bases at V and 1 base at J, with 11 bases in the middle. From germline, CDR1 is SGHKS and CDR2 YYEKEE (reference sequence). The CDR3 region has the DNA TGTGCCAGCAGCACCTCCGGGACCCAAGAGACCCAGTACTTC. This gives the protein CASSTSGTQETQYF.

This clonotype was seen more than once but under ten times. The V and J genes are TRBV3-1 and TRBJ2-3; TRBD2 matches at 12 bases. CDR3 length equals 17 residues. Germline lookup yields CDR1 LGHDT and CDR2 YNNKEL (reference sequence). The ends lost 0 bases at V and 6 bases at J; junction bases unmatched: 7. The CDR3 DNA follows: TGTGCCAGCAGCCAAGACCGACTAGCGGGGGTCAGGGATACGCAGTATTTT. Amino acids: CASSQDRLAGVRDTQYF.

This clonotype was seen more than once but under ten times. This rearrangement joins TRBV14 to TRBJ2-1; TRBD2 matches at 7 bases. CDR1 SGHDN and CDR2 FVKESK come from the germline V gene. The CDR3 length is 16 residues. J was trimmed by 10 bases and V by 4 bases; bases with no gene match: 16. The CDR3 DNA reads as TGTGCCAGCAGCCCATGGTGGAGCGGGGAGTACCTCGAGCAGTTCTTC. It specifies CASSPWWSGEYLEQFF.

This clonotype has a handful of counts. V is TRBV7-2 and J is TRBJ2-6; TRBD1 matches at 8 bases. V lost 8 bases, J lost 1 base, and 4 bases stayed unmatched. The CDR3 consists of 15 residues. Germline-derived CDR1 and CDR2 are SGHTA and FQGNSA. CDR3 nucleotide sequence: TGTGCCAGCGGAGACAGGGGATCTGGGGCCAACGTCCTGACTTTC. This translates into CASGDRGSGANVLTF.

This clonotype has just a few counts. The V call is TRBV12-3 or TRBV12-4, the J call TRBJ2-7; TRBD1 might be the D (5 bases). V lost 8 bases and J lost 1, with 15 bases in between. The CDR3 extends over 14 amino acids. The CDR3 bases are TGTGCCAGCTATCGGACACCTCGTTCCTACGAGCAGTACTTC. Its translation is CASYRTPRSYEQYF.

This clonotype came up a few times. The V gene is TRBV20-1, the J gene TRBJ2-1, with D tentatively TRBD1 (5 bases). The CDR3 is 12 amino acids. The germline gives CDR1 DFQATT, CDR2 SNEGSKA (reference sequence). The V end was cut by 5 bases, the J end by 11 bases, with 16 bases between. In DNA, the CDR3 is TGCAGTGCTTCGGAGCTTGGGGCTAAGCAGTTCTTC. As protein: CSASELGAKQFF.

Of note for this clonotype: The CDR3 ends on some other residue instead of the conserved phenylalanine or tryptophan, so this is likely a read error. CDR3 region: CASSSLPHYGYTS. The CDR3 DNA sequence: TGTGCCAGCAGTTCACTCCCCCACTATGGCTACACCTCC. The chain recombines TRBV28 with TRBJ1-2; D is unclear. This CDR3 contains 13 residues. Germline lookup yields CDR1 MDHEN and CDR2 SYDVKM. V dropped 4 bases and J dropped 3 bases, with 9 bases sitting between them.

Ten or more counts support this clonotype. V usage is TRBV7-6 and J usage is TRBJ2-2; 11 nucleotides line up with TRBD2. The CDR3 covers 15 residues. After removal of 9 bases from V and 1 base from J, the junction contained 4 bases not matched to a gene. The germline CDR1 and CDR2 sequences are SGHVS and FNYEAQ. The CDR3 protein is CASGGLAVNTGELFF. The CDR3 DNA reads as TGTGCCAGTGGGGGACTAGCGGTGAACACCGGGGAGCTGTTTTTT.

J is TRBJ2-7 and V is TRBV20-1; D possibly uses TRBD1 or TRBD2 (6 bases each). Trimming left V 5 bases short and J 2 bases short, with 16 bases between. The CDR3 loop spans 14 amino acids. The germline CDR1 and CDR2 sequences are DFQATT and SNEGSKA (reference sequence). The CDR3 DNA sequence: TGCAGTGCTCCCCGCCCGGGGGCGCCCTACGAGCAGTACTTC. Encoded protein: CSAPRPGAPYEQYF.

V usage is TRBV7-8 and J usage is TRBJ2-1, with 10 bases aligning to TRBD2. With 5 bases clipped from V and 6 bases from J, the junction kept 13 bases outside the gene matches. Germline V CDR1 and CDR2: SGHVS, FQNEAQ. The CDR3 is 17 amino acids. The CDR3 nucleotides read TGTGCCAGCAGCACTGTGGTTCTAGCGGGAGTCATCAATGAGCAGTTCTTC. This gives the protein CASSTVVLAGVINEQFF.

This clonotype was counted once. This sequence joins TRBV2 and TRBJ2-4; 15 bases are shared with TRBD2. The CDR3 has 18 residues. V shed 6 bases, J shed 3 bases, and the junction held 9 bases outside the gene matches. Germline CDR1 SNHLY, CDR2 FYNNEI. Here the CDR3 DNA reads TGTGCCAGCAGCCGGACTAGCGGGAGGGCCGACGGCAAAAACATTCAGTACTTC. It translates to CASSRTSGRADGKNIQYF.

This clonotype was detected a few times. This chain links TRBV4-1 with TRBJ2-3; 11 nucleotides line up with TRBD2. The germline CDR1 and CDR2 sequences are MGHRA and YSYEKL. V shed 6 bases and J 2 bases; nucleotides not matched to a gene: 7. The CDR3 covers 16 residues. As DNA, the CDR3 is TGCGCCAGCAGTCTGACTAGCGGGGACGCCACAGATACGCAGTATTTT. Its translation: CASSLTSGDATDTQYF.

This clonotype was counted at least ten times. This rearrangement joins TRBV9 to TRBJ2-2; D ambiguous. Germline V gene sequence: CDR1 SGDLS, CDR2 YYNGEE. V was shortened by 0 bases and J by 7 bases, with 16 bases between the two germline ends. The CDR3 covers 16 residues. This chain's CDR3 is CASSVARYSRSGELFF. The DNA of the CDR3 is TGTGCCAGCAGCGTAGCTAGGTACTCCCGGAGCGGGGAGCTGTTTTTT.

This clonotype was seen a handful of times. V and J are TRBV5-6 and TRBJ2-5; D not resolved. V lost 2 bases and J lost 8, with 13 bases in between. This CDR3 comprises 13 residues. Looked up from germline, CDR1 is SGHDT and CDR2 is YYEEEE. CDR3 nucleotide sequence: TGTGCCAGCAGCTTCACTACAATTGAAACCCAGTACTTC. Protein sequence: CASSFTTIETQYF. The full variable domain, its missing parts supplied by reference TRBV5-6 and TRBJ2-5, is DAGVTQSPTHLIKTRGQQVTLRCSPKSGHDTVSWYQQALGQGPQFIFQYYEEEERQRGNFPDRFSGHQFPNYSSELNVNALLLGDSALYLCASSFTTIETQYFGPGTRLLVL.